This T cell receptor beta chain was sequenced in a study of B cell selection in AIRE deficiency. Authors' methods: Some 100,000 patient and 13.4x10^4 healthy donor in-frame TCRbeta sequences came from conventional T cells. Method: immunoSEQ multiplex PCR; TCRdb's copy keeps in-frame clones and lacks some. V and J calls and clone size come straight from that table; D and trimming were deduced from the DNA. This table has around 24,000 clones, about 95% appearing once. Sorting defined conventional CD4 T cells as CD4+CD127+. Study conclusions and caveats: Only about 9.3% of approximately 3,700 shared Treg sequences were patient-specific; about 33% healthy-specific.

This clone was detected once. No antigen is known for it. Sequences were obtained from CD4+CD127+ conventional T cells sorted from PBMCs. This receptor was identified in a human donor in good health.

The CDR3 nucleotides read TGTGCCAGCAGTTGGGGGCACGGGTTCTCTGGAAACACCATATATTTT. Translating it yields CASSWGHGFSGNTIYF. This chain uses TRBV6-6 with TRBJ1-3; TRBD1 is a possible D gene (6 bases). Looked up from germline, CDR1 is MNHNY and CDR2 is SVGAGI (reference sequence). CDR3 length equals 16 residues. Trimming removed 4 bases from V and 0 bases from J, with 13 bases in between.